The 15 T cell receptor beta chains listed next were all sequenced from one sample in a study of blood T cell repertoires in COVID-19. Libraries were prepared by immunoSEQ multiplex PCR; TCRdb keeps only in-frame clonotypes and omits some of them. The sample lists about 190,000 clones, about nine tenths occurring once. Input material: peripheral blood. These receptors came from a man in his forties with acute or convalescent COVID-19.

This chain joins TRBV5-1 and TRBJ2-1; 9 nucleotides agree with TRBD2. The V gene end was trimmed by 0 bases and the J gene end by 10 bases; junction bases not matched to a gene: 11. Looked up from germline, CDR1 is SGHRS and CDR2 is YFSETQ. This CDR3 region has 16 residues. For the CDR3, the DNA is TGCGCCAGCAGCTTGGATCCTAGCGGGGCGCGGAGGGAGCAGTTCTTC. Translating it yields CASSLDPSGARREQFF.

The rearrangement joins TRBV7-9 to TRBJ2-2, with a weak D call TRBD2 (6 bases). The CDR3 is 13 residues long. V lost 5 bases and J 6 bases, leaving 10 bases between the germline ends. CDR1 and CDR2 from the germline V gene are SEHNR and FQNEAQ (reference sequence). DNA for the CDR3: TGTGCCAGCAGCCCGACTAGTGCCGGGGAGCTGTTTTTT. Translation gives CASSPTSAGELFF.

This chain links TRBV2 with TRBJ1-2; 9 bases map to TRBD1. CDR3 size: 14 residues. The J segment lost 4 bases and the V segment lost 8 bases, leaving 8 bases of the junction unmatched. In germline, CDR1 is SNHLY, CDR2 FYNNEI. CDR3 loop: CASRPGQGSYGYTF. CDR3 DNA sequence: TGTGCCAGCCGACCGGGACAGGGATCCTATGGCTACACCTTC.

The chain carries TRBV18 and TRBJ2-5, with unresolved D. The CDR3 totals 20 residues. Germline CDR1 is KGHSH and CDR2 is LQKENI. The germline V and J ends were trimmed by 1 base and 2 bases, with 26 bases remaining between them. As DNA, the CDR3 is TGTGCCAGCTCACCACGGCGAACCCCCCGTCTCCTAGAGAAACAAGAGACCCAGTACTTC. Protein: CASSPRRTPRLLEKQETQYF.

This clone came up once. The chain is built from TRBV5-1 and TRBJ2-5; D unresolved. V lost 1 base to trimming and J lost 3 bases, with 7 bases between them. The CDR3 length is 13 residues. Germline V CDR1 and CDR2: SGHRS, YFSETQ. In nucleotides, the CDR3 is TGCGCCAGCAGCTTGAACCAGAAAGAGACCCAGTACTTC. Its protein product is CASSLNQKETQYF.

This chain uses TRBV5-1 with TRBJ1-3; D is unclear. This CDR3 has 15 amino acids. With 1 base removed from V and 4 bases from J, the gap between germline ends came to 12 bases. Per the germline V gene, CDR1 is SGHRS and CDR2 is YFSETQ. In nucleotides, the CDR3 is TGCGCCAGCAGCTTGACTACCCTTGAGGGAAACACCATATATTTT. As protein: CASSLTTLEGNTIYF.

The V gene is TRBV19, the J gene TRBJ1-5; 7 bases map to TRBD1. This CDR3 contains 15 residues. The V gene end was trimmed by 9 bases and the J gene end by 0 bases; junction bases not matched to a gene: 8. CDR1 and CDR2 from the germline V gene are LNHDA and SQIVND (reference sequence). The CDR3 sequence is CASHKDRISNQPQHF. CDR3 sequence (DNA): TGTGCCAGCCATAAGGACAGGATTAGCAATCAGCCCCAGCATTTT.

The V and J genes are TRBV19 and TRBJ2-7; TRBD1 might be the D (6 bases). Germline CDR1 and CDR2: LNHDA and SQIVND (reference sequence). Between the trimmed V and J ends, which lost 7 bases and 2 bases, there was a span of 12 bases. The CDR3 is 13 amino acids. This chain's CDR3 is CASTRDTPYEQYF. CDR3 coding DNA: TGTGCCAGTACCCGGGACACACCCTACGAGCAGTACTTC.

This chain links TRBV5-1 with TRBJ2-5, with 8 bases lining up with TRBD1. The germline gives CDR1 SGHRS, CDR2 YFSETQ. The J segment lost 0 bases and the V segment lost 4 bases, leaving 8 bases of the junction unmatched. The CDR3 contains 16 residues. The CDR3 DNA reads TGCGCCAGCAGCCAGGGGGCGGGACCCGACCAAGAGACCCAGTACTTC. Its protein product is CASSQGAGPDQETQYF.

The CDR3 DNA is TGTGCCAGCAGTTTATACTGGGGCTTCACGAACACTGAAGCTTTCTTT. Translating it yields CASSLYWGFTNTEAFF. This chain joins TRBV28 and TRBJ1-1; D is perhaps TRBD1 (5 bases). The V end lost 1 base, the J end lost 1 base, and 13 bases lay between the germline ends. Germline V lookup: CDR1 MDHEN, CDR2 SYDVKM. The CDR3 is 16 residues long.

This clone was found a few times. J is TRBJ2-6 and V is TRBV4-3; TRBD1 matches 9 bases. Looked up from germline, CDR1 is LGHNA and CDR2 is YSLEER. With 1 base clipped from V and 4 bases from J, the junction kept 5 bases outside the gene matches. This CDR3 has 17 amino acids. The CDR3 DNA sequence: TGCGCCAGCAGCCAAGGCTACAGGGGGCTCGGGGCCAACGTCCTGACTTTC. This translates into CASSQGYRGLGANVLTF.

The J gene is TRBJ1-3, the V gene TRBV4-2, with D uncertain. The germline V gene has CDR1 LGHNA and CDR2 YNFKEQ. CDR3 length equals 13 residues. The V end was cut by 0 bases, the J end by 4 bases, with 4 bases between. The CDR3 bases are TGTGCCAGCAGCCAAGATCAGGGAAACACCATATATTTT. Translated, it gives CASSQDQGNTIYF.

The chain recombines TRBV4-2 with TRBJ1-6; D may be TRBD1 (6 bases). Germline V gene sequence: CDR1 LGHNA, CDR2 YNFKEQ. The V end lost 4 bases, the J end lost 1 base, and 29 bases lay between the germline ends. The CDR3 spans 22 residues. Here the CDR3 reads CASSPQLPKGGTGRSYNSPLHF. In DNA, the CDR3 is TGTGCCAGCAGCCCCCAGCTCCCCAAAGGGGGTACTGGCAGGTCCTATAATTCACCCCTCCACTTT.

The chain employs TRBV13 and TRBJ2-1; TRBD2 is a possible D gene (6 bases). This CDR3 has 14 amino acids. CDR1 and CDR2 (germline): PRHDT, FYEKMQ (reference sequence). Trimming removed 8 bases from V and 3 bases from J, with 14 bases in between. CDR3 sequence (DNA): TGTGCCAGCTCAAGCGGGCCGCACTACAATGAGCAGTTCTTC. Protein product: CASSSGPHYNEQFF.

The rearrangement uses TRBV11-2 and TRBJ2-3; TRBD1 aligns across 7 bases. This CDR3 comprises 16 residues. Germline V gene lookup returns CDR1 SGHAT and CDR2 FQNNGV. Trimming removed 1 base from V and 5 bases from J; junction bases left unmatched: 9. The CDR3, as DNA: TGTGCCAGCAGCTTAGGTCGGACAGGAAGTTTAGATACGCAGTATTTT. This translates into CASSLGRTGSLDTQYF.